This T cell receptor (beta chain) was documented in a study of blood T cell repertoires in COVID-19. As for the study in general: Samples of COVID-19 (acute and convalescent) were obtained from the United States, Italy and Spain. PBMCs, B-cell-depleted T cells, or T cells provided the cDNA or gDNA that made up the material.

Trimming took 0 bases from V and 2 from J; bases not matched to a gene: 1. The CDR3 is made up of 17 amino acids. Per the germline V gene, CDR1 is SGHTA and CDR2 is FQGNSA. Original analysis: Amplification of reference gene primers provided the estimated nucleated cell counts. Libraries were prepared by immunoSEQ multiplex PCR; TCRdb keeps only in-frame clonotypes and omits some of them. The V and J calls and the clone size are those of that table, but D and trimming were determined from the DNA. The data contain approximately 88,000 clones, around three quarters of them singletons. This clone has a count of ten or more.

This TCR derives from a woman older than 75 with acute or convalescent COVID-19. The chain uses TRBV7-2 and TRBJ2-7; 16 bases agree with TRBD2. Sample: peripheral blood. CDR3 sequence: CASSLAGTSGRAYEQYF. The CDR3 nucleotides are TGTGCCAGCAGCTTAGCTGGGACTAGCGGGAGGGCCTACGAGCAGTACTTC.